This is a list of T cell receptor beta chains from one sample in a study of Tregs in tolerant kidney transplant recipients. TCRdb keeps only in-frame clones here, not all; method: immunoSEQ multiplex PCR. The data show roughly 99,000 clones, more than 85% seen once. This sample comprised CD4+ T cells from blood, obtained before the transplant. The receptors derive from a human donor who received a combined kidney and bone marrow transplant. The CDR3 runs from the conserved cysteine through the conserved F or W.

v_call,cdr3_aa
TRBV5-4,CASSFGREGYGYTF
TRBV6-5,CASSSLAGMTEAFF
TRBV9,CASSVDSFRYEQYF
TRBV25-1,CASTPRGGTEAFF
TRBV9,CAGSVRGTGGGYTF
TRBV2,CASTISVNTEAFF
TRBV7-8,CASSQFQETQYF
TRBV2,CASSGASGRRETQYF
TRBV6-4,CASSDSNRGLETQYF
TRBV5-6,CASSLVQQTGELFF
TRBV7-5,CVRSFEDKGLHTEAFF
TRBV28,CASSSGKETQYF
TRBV28,CASTKMTAINTEAFF
TRBV29-1,CSVEDFRTARRAQYF
TRBV5-1,CASSLFRGSNTGELFF
TRBV7-9,CASSQLTAPYEQYF
TRBV6-5,CASRAGQCYEQYF
TRBV6-5,CASSYRGSPLHF
TRBV15,CATSRDLGLALYNEQFF
TRBV11-1,CASSLEVRFYEQYF
TRBV28,CASSNTGGGNGYTF
TRBV30,CAWSVIGGQPQHF
TRBV19,CASSISGLALHNEQFF
TRBV7-2,CASSHRGRYEQYF
TRBV7-6,CASSPGQGITEAFF
TRBV4-1,CASSPPGRTRKYTDTQYF
TRBV11-3,CASSSGLAGGRIDEQFF
TRBV18,CASSPGSRQETQYF
TRBV7-8,CASSPRQGAYGNQPQHF
TRBV7-2,CASSLGYSNEKLFF
TRBV2,CASSEGLPYQETQYF
TRBV5-5,CASSTRQGEGSPLHF
TRBV27,CASRKGQGAYEQYF
TRBV19,CASSIRLAERLGTEAFF
TRBV15,CATSRETGVIYEQYF
TRBV7-2,CASSSAGVPGEQYF